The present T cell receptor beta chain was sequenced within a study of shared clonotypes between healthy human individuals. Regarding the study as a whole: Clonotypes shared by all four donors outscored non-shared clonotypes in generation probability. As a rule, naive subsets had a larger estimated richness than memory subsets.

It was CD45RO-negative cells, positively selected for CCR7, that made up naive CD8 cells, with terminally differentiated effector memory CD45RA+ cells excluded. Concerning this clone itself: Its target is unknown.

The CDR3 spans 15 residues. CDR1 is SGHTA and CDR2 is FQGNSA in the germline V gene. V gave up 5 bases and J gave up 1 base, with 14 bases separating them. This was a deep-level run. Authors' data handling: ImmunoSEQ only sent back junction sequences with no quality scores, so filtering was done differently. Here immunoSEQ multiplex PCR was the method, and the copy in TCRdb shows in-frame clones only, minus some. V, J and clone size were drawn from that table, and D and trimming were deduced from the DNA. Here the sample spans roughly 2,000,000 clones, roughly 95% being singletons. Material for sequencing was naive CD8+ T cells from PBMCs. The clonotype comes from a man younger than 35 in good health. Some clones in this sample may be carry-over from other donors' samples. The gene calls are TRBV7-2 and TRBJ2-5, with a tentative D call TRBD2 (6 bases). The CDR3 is CASSLVGGTQETQYF. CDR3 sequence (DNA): TGTGCCAGCAGCCTGGTCGGGGGTACCCAAGAGACCCAGTACTTC.